Each of the 15 T cell receptor beta chains below was sequenced from the same sample in a study of T-cell reconstitution after alpha-beta-depleted transplantation in children. The library targeted TCRbeta and was prepared with unique molecular identifiers. TCRdb passed the PCR reads through MiXCR, listing each CDR3 protein once. The sample holds about 460,000 distinct CDR3 sequences, 10% seen once. Sequencing was performed on PBMCs, taken before TCRalphabeta/CD19-depleted stem cell transplant. The source is a child younger than 10 with inherited bone marrow failure, due to receive a stem cell transplant.

This clonotype has at least ten counts. The chain recombines TRBV10-3 with TRBJ2-7; TRBD2 matches at 7 bases. CDR1 and CDR2 from the germline V gene are ENHRY and SYGVKD. The CDR3 spans 14 residues. V dropped 6 bases and J dropped 7; count of bases not matched to a gene: 12. The CDR3 DNA follows: TGTGCCATCAGACCCGGGGAGGGCCCTTTTGAGCAGTACTTC. It yields the protein CAIRPGEGPFEQYF.

This clonotype was detected many times. This chain uses TRBV27 with TRBJ1-2, with D unresolved. V lost 3 bases and J lost 2, with 7 bases in between. The CDR3 length is 13 residues. CDR1 is MNHEY and CDR2 is SMNVEV in the germline V gene (reference sequence). The CDR3 DNA reads as TGTGCCAGCAGTTTCCGTGTCAACTATGGCTACACCTTC. This codes for CASSFRVNYGYTF.

This clonotype has a handful of counts. The chain employs TRBV3-1 and TRBJ2-1; D is unclear. The V gene's germline CDR1 is LGHDT and CDR2 YNNKEL (reference sequence). V was shortened by 4 bases and J by 7 bases, with 17 bases between the two germline ends. This CDR3 region has 15 residues. CDR3 sequence reads: CASSPPSPPHNEQFF. Here the CDR3 DNA reads TGTGCCAGCAGCCCTCCTTCACCCCCGCATAATGAGCAGTTCTTC.

This clonotype was recorded many times. The V call is TRBV3-1, the J call TRBJ1-2; the D gene is possibly TRBD1 (6 bases). From germline, CDR1 is LGHDT and CDR2 YNNKEL (reference sequence). CDR3 size: 17 residues. Trimming left V 4 bases short and J 6 bases short, with 24 bases between. The CDR3 nucleotides are TGTGCCAGCAGCCTAGGGAGCGAGGGAGCCAGGGGAGATGGCTACACCTTC. Residues: CASSLGSEGARGDGYTF. The complete variable domain, with remaining parts taken from reference TRBV3-1 and TRBJ1-2, reads DTAVSQTPKYLVTQMGNDKSIKCEQNLGHDTMYWYKQDSKKFLKIMFSYNNKELIINETVPNRFSPKSPDKAHLNLHINSLELGDSAVYFCASSLGSEGARGDGYTFGSGTRLTVV.

This clonotype was seen repeatedly, ten times or more. The chain recombines TRBV5-1 with TRBJ2-5; D is possibly TRBD1 (5 bases). The CDR3 has 16 amino acids. Germline V lookup: CDR1 SGHRS, CDR2 YFSETQ. The germline V and J ends were trimmed by 0 bases and 2 bases, with 14 bases remaining between them. The CDR3 region is CASSLEGAVGQETQYF. CDR3 coding DNA: TGCGCCAGCAGCTTGGAAGGGGCTGTGGGGCAAGAGACCCAGTACTTC. Full variable domain (outside the CDR3, taken from reference TRBV5-1 and TRBJ2-5): KAGVTQTPRYLIKTRGQQVTLSCSPISGHRSVSWYQQTPGQGLQFLFEYFSETQRNKGNFPGRFSGRQFSNSRSEMNVSTLELGDSALYLCASSLEGAVGQETQYFGPGTRLLVL.

This clonotype was recorded at least ten times. This chain joins TRBV11-2 and TRBJ2-7; D is possibly TRBD1 or TRBD2 (5 bases each). The length of the CDR3 is 16 residues. CDR1 SGHAT and CDR2 FQNNGV come from the germline V gene. Trimming removed 0 bases from V and 5 bases from J, with 17 bases in between. In DNA form, the CDR3 reads TGTGCCAGCAGCTTAGATTATCGGGACGGTTACGACGAGCAGTACTTC. This gives the protein CASSLDYRDGYDEQYF.

This clonotype was picked up many times. In DNA, the CDR3 is TGCAGTGCTGGGGGGGCTAGCGCACTAAGAGGTTGGCGGTTCTTC. Its translation: CSAGGASALRGWRFF. The chain links TRBV20-1 to TRBJ2-1; D possibly corresponds to TRBD2 (7 bases). Per germline, CDR1 DFQATT and CDR2 SNEGSKA (reference sequence). The CDR3 runs 15 residues. The germline V and J ends were trimmed by 5 bases and 15 bases, with 29 bases remaining between them.

This clonotype was seen only a few times. The chain combines TRBV10-3 with TRBJ2-2, with TRBD1 matching 7 bases. This CDR3 has 15 amino acids. V trimming: 10 bases; J trimming: 3 bases; junction bases outside the gene matches: 11. Germline V gene data show CDR1 as ENHRY and CDR2 as SYGVKD. The CDR3 DNA follows: TGTGCCACGAGGGAACAGGGGCGAGACACCGGGGAGCTGTTTTTT. Its translation: CATREQGRDTGELFF.

This clonotype was seen more than once but under ten times. This chain links TRBV2 with TRBJ1-1; D not resolved. From germline, CDR1 is SNHLY and CDR2 FYNNEI. Trimming took 11 bases from V and 1 from J, leaving 8 bases between them. This CDR3 has 11 residues. CDR3 residues: CAAQENTEAFF. The CDR3 DNA reads as TGTGCCGCGCAGGAGAACACTGAAGCTTTCTTT.

The V gene is TRBV6-5, the J gene TRBJ1-5, with no clear D. The V and J ends lost 5 bases and 0 bases respectively, with 11 bases between them. Germline V lookup: CDR1 MNHEY, CDR2 SVGAGI. This CDR3 has 15 amino acids. The CDR3 DNA reads as TGTGCCAGCAGTACGGAGGTCTATAGCAATCAGCCCCAGCATTTT. Protein product: CASSTEVYSNQPQHF.

About this clonotype: With a much larger clone just one base away, this may be a read error. V gene TRBV12-3 or TRBV12-4 combines with J gene TRBJ2-6, with a weak D call TRBD1 (5 bases). The CDR3 is 14 residues long. Here the CDR3 DNA reads TGTGCCAGCAGAGGAACCTCTGGGGCCAACGTCCCGACTTTC. Residues: CASRGTSGANVPTF.

This clonotype was recorded at least ten times. The chain combines TRBV12-3 or TRBV12-4 with TRBJ2-2; D uncertain. The germline V and J ends were trimmed by 5 bases and 2 bases, with 21 bases remaining between them. CDR3 length: 18 amino acids. The CDR3 loop reads CASSKPKLTGKNTGELFF. In DNA, the CDR3 is TGTGCCAGCAGTAAACCTAAACTCACTGGGAAAAACACCGGGGAGCTGTTTTTT.

This clonotype was seen ten or more times. CDR3 sequence: CASSLNPLSYEQYF. The CDR3 DNA reads TGTGCCAGCAGCTTGAACCCCCTATCCTACGAGCAGTACTTC. This chain uses TRBV5-4 with TRBJ2-7; D not resolved. The V gene's germline CDR1 is SGHNT and CDR2 YYREEE (reference sequence). The ends were cut back, 1 base at V and 1 base at J, with 9 bases in the middle. This CDR3 contains 14 residues.

Ten or more counts support this clonotype. This chain joins TRBV11-2 and TRBJ2-7; 14 bases align to TRBD2. The CDR3 length is 17 residues. Germline CDR1 is SGHAT and CDR2 is FQNNGV. V lost 5 bases, J lost 4 bases, and 10 bases stayed unmatched. The CDR3 is CASSGGLAGDFGYEQYF. The DNA of the CDR3 is TGTGCCAGCAGCGGGGGACTAGCGGGAGATTTTGGGTACGAGCAGTACTTC. Drawing the rest from reference TRBV11-2 and TRBJ2-7, the complete variable domain is EAGVAQSPRYKIIEKRQSVAFWCNPISGHATLYWYQQILGQGPKLLIQFQNNGVVDDSQLPKDRFSAERLKGVDSTLKIQPAKLEDSAVYLCASSGGLAGDFGYEQYFGPGTRLTVT.

This clonotype was seen at least ten times. This chain links TRBV20-1 with TRBJ2-1; D is possibly TRBD2 (6 bases). The CDR3 is made up of 16 amino acids. Trimming removed 6 bases at V and 7 bases at J, with 25 bases between. Per germline, CDR1 DFQATT and CDR2 SNEGSKA (reference sequence). The CDR3 here is CSAERRREVYWNEQFF. CDR3 DNA: TGCAGTGCCGAACGGAGGAGGGAGGTCTATTGGAATGAGCAGTTCTTC.